This TCR beta chain originates from a study of blood T cell repertoires in COVID-19. TCRdb keeps only in-frame clones here, not all; method: immunoSEQ multiplex PCR. The table records just under 85,000 clones, approximately 86% of them present only once. The CDR3 sequence is 12 residues long. Per germline, CDR1 MDHEN and CDR2 SYDVKM. V was trimmed by 7 bases and J by 5 bases, leaving 11 bases between them. Sequencing was performed on peripheral blood. The sequence came from a man aged 80 or over with active or convalescent COVID-19. The rearrangement links TRBV28 to TRBJ1-1, with D possibly being TRBD1 (6 bases). The CDR3 DNA reads TGTGCCAGCAAACAGGGACGGACTGAAGCTTTCTTT. This translates into CASKQGRTEAFF.